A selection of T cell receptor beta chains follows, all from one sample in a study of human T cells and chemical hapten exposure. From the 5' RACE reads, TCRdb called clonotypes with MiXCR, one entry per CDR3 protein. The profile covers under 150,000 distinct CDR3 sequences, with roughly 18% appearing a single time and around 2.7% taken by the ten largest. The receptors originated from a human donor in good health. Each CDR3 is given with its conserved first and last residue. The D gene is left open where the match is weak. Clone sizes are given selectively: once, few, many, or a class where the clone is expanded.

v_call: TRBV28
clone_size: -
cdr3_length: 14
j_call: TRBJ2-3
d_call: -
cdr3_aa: CASSSQGGRDTQYF
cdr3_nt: TGTGCCAGCAGTTCACAGGGAGGGAGAGATACGCAGTATTTT

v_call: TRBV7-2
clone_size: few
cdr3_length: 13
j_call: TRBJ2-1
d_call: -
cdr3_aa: CASSHTSSTEQFF
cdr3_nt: TGTGCCAGCAGCCACACTAGCTCCACTGAGCAGTTCTTC

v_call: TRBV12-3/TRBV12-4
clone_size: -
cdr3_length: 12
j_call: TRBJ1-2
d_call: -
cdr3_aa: CASKRQNYGYTF
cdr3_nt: TGTGCCAGCAAGCGCCAGAACTATGGCTACACCTTC

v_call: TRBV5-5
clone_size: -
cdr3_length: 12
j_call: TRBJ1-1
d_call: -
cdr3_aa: CASSLSQIEAFF
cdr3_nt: TGTGCCAGCAGCTTGTCCCAGATTGAAGCTTTCTTT

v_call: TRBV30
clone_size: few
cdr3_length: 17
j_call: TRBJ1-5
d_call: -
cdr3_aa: CAWSLNGGGMGNQPQHF
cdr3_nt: TGTGCCTGGAGCCTAAACGGGGGAGGAATGGGCAATCAGCCCCAGCATTTT

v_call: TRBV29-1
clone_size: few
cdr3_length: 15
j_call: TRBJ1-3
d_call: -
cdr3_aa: CSVLSDRLAGNTIYF
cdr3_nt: TGCAGCGTCCTCTCAGACCGCCTGGCAGGAAACACCATATATTTT

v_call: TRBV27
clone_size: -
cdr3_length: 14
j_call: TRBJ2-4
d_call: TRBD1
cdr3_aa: CASRQQGAKNIQYF
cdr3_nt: TGTGCCAGCAGGCAACAGGGGGCCAAAAACATTCAGTACTTC

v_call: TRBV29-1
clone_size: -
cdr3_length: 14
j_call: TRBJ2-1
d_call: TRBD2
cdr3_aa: CSIPGGSSYNEQFF
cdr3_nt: TGCAGCATCCCGGGGGGGAGCTCCTACAATGAGCAGTTCTTC

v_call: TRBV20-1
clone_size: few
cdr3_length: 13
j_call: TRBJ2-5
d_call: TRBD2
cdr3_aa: CSASGGAAETQYF
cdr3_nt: TGCAGTGCTAGCGGGGGGGCGGCGGAGACCCAGTACTTC

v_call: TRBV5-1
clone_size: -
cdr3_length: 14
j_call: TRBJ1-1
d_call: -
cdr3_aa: CASSLRTENTEAFF
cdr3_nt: TGCGCCAGCAGCTTAAGGACAGAGAACACTGAAGCTTTCTTT

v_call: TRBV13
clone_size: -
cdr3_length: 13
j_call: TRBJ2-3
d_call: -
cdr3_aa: CASSLVGAFQPYF
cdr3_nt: TGTGCCAGCAGCTTAGTCGGCGCGTTCCAGCCGTATTTT

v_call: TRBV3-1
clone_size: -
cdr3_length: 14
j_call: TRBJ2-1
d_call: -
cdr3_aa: CASSQVGGYNEQFF
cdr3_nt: TGTGCCAGCAGCCAAGTTGGGGGTTACAATGAGCAGTTCTTC

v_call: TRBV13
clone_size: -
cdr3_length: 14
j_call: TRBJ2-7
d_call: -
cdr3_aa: CASSSPGLLYEQYF
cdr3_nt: TGTGCCAGCAGCTCGCCGGGACTGCTCTACGAGCAGTACTTC

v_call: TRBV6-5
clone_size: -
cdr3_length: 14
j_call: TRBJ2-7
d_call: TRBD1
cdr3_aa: CASSSYGTAYEQYF
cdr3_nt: TGTGCCAGCAGTTCCTACGGGACAGCCTACGAGCAGTACTTC

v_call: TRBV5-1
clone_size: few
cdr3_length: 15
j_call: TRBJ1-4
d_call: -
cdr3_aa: CASSLGPATNEKLFF
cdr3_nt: TGCGCCAGCAGCTTGGGGCCGGCAACTAATGAAAAACTGTTTTTT

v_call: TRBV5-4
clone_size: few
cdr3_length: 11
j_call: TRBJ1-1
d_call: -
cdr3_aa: CASSRNTEAFF
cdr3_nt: TGTGCCAGCAGCAGGAACACTGAAGCTTTCTTT

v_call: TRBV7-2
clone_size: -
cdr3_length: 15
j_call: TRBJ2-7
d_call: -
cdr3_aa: CASSFGLGSSYEQYF
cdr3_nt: TGTGCCAGCAGCTTCGGCCTGGGGTCTTCTTACGAGCAGTACTTC

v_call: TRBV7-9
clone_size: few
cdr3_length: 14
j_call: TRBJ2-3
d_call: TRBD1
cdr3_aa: CASSLGLTGGTQYF
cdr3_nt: TGTGCCAGCAGCCTAGGTCTGACAGGGGGTACGCAGTATTTT

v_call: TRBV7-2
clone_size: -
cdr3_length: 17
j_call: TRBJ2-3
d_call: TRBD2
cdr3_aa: CASSLVRTSGNTDTQYF
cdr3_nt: TGTGCCAGCAGCTTAGTCCGGACTAGCGGTAACACAGATACGCAGTATTTT

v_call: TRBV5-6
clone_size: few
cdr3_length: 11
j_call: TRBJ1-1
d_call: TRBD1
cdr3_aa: CASSYGQGTFF
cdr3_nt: TGTGCCAGCAGCTACGGACAGGGGACTTTCTTT

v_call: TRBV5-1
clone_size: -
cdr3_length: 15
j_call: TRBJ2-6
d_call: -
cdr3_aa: CASSLAGPGANVLTF
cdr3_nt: TGCGCCAGCAGCTTGGCGGGGCCCGGGGCCAACGTCCTGACTTTC

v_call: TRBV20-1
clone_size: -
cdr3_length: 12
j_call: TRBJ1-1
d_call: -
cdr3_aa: CSASWVNTEAFF
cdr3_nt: TGCAGTGCTAGTTGGGTGAACACTGAAGCTTTCTTT

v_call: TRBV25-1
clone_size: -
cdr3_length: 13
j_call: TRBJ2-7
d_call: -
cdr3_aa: CASSKGSGYEQYF
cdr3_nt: TGTGCCAGCAGTAAAGGTTCGGGTTACGAGCAGTACTTC

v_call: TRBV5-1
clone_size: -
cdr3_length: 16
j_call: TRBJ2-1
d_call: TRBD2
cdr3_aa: CASSLLGLAGLNEQFF
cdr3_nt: TGCGCCAGCAGCTTGCTGGGACTAGCGGGGCTAAATGAGCAGTTCTTC

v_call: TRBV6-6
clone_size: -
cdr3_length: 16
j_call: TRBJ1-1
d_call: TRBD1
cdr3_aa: CASSYTDPGQGLEAFF
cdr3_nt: TGTGCCAGCAGTTACACAGATCCGGGACAGGGGCTTGAAGCTTTCTTT

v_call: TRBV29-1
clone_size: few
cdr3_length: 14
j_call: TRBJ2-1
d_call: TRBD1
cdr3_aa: CSSHPGTGHNEQFF
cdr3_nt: TGCAGCTCCCACCCCGGGACAGGGCACAATGAGCAGTTCTTC

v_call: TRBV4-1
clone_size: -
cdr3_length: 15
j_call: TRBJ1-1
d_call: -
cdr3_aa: CASSLRDTVLTEAFF
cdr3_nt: TGCGCCAGCAGCCTCCGGGACACGGTGCTCACTGAAGCTTTCTTT

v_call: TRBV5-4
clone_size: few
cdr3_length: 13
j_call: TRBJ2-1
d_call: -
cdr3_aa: CASSLKGYNEQFF
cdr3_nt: TGTGCCAGCAGCTTGAAGGGTTACAATGAGCAGTTCTTC

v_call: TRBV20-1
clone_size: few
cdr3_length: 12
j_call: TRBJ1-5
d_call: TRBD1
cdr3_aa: CSVRGGNQPQHF
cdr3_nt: TGCAGTGTCAGGGGGGGCAATCAGCCCCAGCATTTT

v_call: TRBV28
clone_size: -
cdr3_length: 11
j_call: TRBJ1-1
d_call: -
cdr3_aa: CASSETTEALF
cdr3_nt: TGTGCCAGCAGCGAGACCACTGAAGCTTTATTT

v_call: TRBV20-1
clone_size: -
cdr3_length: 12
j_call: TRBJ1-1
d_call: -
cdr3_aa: CSARNRVTEALF
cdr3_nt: TGCAGTGCTAGGAACAGGGTTACTGAAGCTCTCTTT

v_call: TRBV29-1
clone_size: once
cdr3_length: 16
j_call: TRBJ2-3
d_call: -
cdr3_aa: CSVEGREDPYTDTQYF
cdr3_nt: TGCAGCGTTGAGGGCAGGGAGGATCCATACACAGATACGCAGTATTTT

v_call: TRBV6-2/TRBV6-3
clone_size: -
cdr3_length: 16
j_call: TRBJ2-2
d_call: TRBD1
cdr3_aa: CASSYGTGGGTGELFF
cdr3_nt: TGTGCCAGCAGTTACGGGACAGGGGGAGGCACCGGGGAGCTGTTTTTT

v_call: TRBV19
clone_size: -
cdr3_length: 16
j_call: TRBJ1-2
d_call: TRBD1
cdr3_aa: CASSRYRGALDYGYTF
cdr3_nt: TGTGCCAGTAGTAGGTACAGGGGGGCGCTTGATTATGGCTACACCTTC

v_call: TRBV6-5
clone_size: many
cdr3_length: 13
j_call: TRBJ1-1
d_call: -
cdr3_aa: CASSYLSGTEAFF
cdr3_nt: TGTGCCAGCAGTTACTTATCGGGGACTGAAGCTTTCTTT

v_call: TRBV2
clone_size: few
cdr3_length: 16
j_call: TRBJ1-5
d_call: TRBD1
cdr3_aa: CASSPPGQGIGQPQHF
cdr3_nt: TGTGCCAGCAGTCCCCCCGGACAGGGGATCGGTCAGCCCCAGCATTTT

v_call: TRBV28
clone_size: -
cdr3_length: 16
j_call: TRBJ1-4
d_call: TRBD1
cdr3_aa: CASSGQGVTPNEKLFF
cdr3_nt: TGTGCCAGCAGCGGACAGGGGGTTACGCCTAATGAAAAACTGTTTTTT

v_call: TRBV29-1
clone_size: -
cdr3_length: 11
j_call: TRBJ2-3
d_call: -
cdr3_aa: CSVAGTDTQYF
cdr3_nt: TGCAGCGTTGCGGGCACAGATACGCAGTATTTT

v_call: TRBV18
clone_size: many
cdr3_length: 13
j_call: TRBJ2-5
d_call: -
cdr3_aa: CASSAGGRETQYF
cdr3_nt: TGTGCCAGCTCTGCAGGAGGGAGAGAGACCCAGTACTTC

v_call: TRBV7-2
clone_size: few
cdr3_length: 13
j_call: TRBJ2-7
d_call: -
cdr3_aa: CASSPQSSYEQYF
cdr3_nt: TGTGCCAGCAGCCCCCAGAGCTCCTACGAGCAGTACTTC

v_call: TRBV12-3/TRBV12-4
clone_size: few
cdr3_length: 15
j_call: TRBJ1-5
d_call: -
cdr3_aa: CASSPQGPGNQPQHF
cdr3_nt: TGTGCCAGCAGCCCCCAGGGGCCGGGCAATCAGCCCCAGCATTTT

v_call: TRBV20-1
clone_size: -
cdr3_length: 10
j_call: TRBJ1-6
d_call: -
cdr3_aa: CSVKNSPLHF
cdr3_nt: TGCAGTGTCAAAAATTCACCCCTCCACTTT

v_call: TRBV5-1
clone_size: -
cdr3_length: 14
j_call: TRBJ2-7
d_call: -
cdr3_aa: CASSKTVSSYEQYF
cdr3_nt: TGCGCCAGCAGCAAGACAGTAAGCTCCTACGAGCAGTACTTC

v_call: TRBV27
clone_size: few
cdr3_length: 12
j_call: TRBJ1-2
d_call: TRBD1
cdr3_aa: CASRGTAYGYTF
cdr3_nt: TGTGCCAGCAGGGGGACAGCATATGGCTACACCTTC

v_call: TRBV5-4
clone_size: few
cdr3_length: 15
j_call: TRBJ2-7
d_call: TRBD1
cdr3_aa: CASSLGRGLSYEQYF
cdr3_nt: TGTGCCAGCAGCTTGGGCAGGGGGCTTTCCTACGAGCAGTACTTC

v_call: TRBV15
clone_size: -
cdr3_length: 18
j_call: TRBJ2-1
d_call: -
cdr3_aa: CATSRALARGSSYNEQFF
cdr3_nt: TGTGCCACCAGCAGAGCCCTAGCGCGGGGATCCTCCTACAATGAGCAGTTCTTC